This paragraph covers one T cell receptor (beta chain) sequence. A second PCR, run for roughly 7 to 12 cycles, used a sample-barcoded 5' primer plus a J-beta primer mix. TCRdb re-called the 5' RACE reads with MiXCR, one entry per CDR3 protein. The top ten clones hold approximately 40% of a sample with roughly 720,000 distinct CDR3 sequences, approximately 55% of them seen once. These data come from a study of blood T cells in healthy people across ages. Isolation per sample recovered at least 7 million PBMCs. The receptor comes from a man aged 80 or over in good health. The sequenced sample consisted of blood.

Written as DNA, the CDR3 is TGTGCTAGTGGTTTGGTAGCCGGGACTAGCGGGCCCAATGAGCAGTTCTTC. Its translation is CASGLVAGTSGPNEQFF. This chain links TRBV12-5 with TRBJ2-1, with TRBD2 matching over 12 bases. With V trimmed by 0 bases and J by 6 bases, 6 bases remained unmatched. Germline lookup yields CDR1 LGHNT and CDR2 FRNRAP. CDR3 length equals 17 residues.